This T cell receptor (beta chain) was captured by sequencing in a study of cytotoxic CD8 clonotypes in ibrutinib-treated CLL. TCRdb's table, derived via immunoSEQ multiplex PCR, lists solely in-frame clones and lacks some. The sample has about 130,000 clones; around 80% are singletons. V was clipped by 3 bases and J by 10 bases, with 20 bases between them. This CDR3 spans 14 amino acids. Germline V gene sequence: CDR1 SGHRS, CDR2 YFSETQ. The sequencing here drew on PBMCs, taken after 24 months of ibrutinib treatment. This receptor was identified in a human donor with chronic lymphocytic leukemia. The rearrangement uses TRBV5-1 and TRBJ2-7, with D perhaps given as TRBD1 or TRBD2 (5 bases each). CDR3 sequence (DNA): TGCGCCAGCAGCTACCCCGGGGCCTCTAAGGGACAGTACTTC. Translation gives CASSYPGASKGQYF.